This TCR beta chain is from a study of OX40 agonist ivuxolimab in advanced cancers. V shed 4 bases, J shed 6 bases, and the junction held 9 bases outside the gene matches. The CDR3 runs 15 residues. Germline values: CDR1 SGHTA, CDR2 FQGTGA. Produced via immunoSEQ multiplex PCR; TCRdb's table is partial and in-frame only. In the table there are approximately 26,000 clones, about four fifths of which are singletons. This clone was counted between two and nine times. The J gene is TRBJ2-7, the V gene TRBV7-3, with 10 bases fitting TRBD1. Sequenced material: CD4+ or CD8+ T cells sorted from blood, taken in a trial of the OX40 agonist ivuxolimab. The TCR was taken from an adult with an advanced solid tumor such as melanoma, head and neck, liver or kidney cancer. This CDR3 reads CASSYLGQGQGEQYF. The DNA for the CDR3 is TGTGCCAGCAGCTACCTGGGACAGGGGCAAGGCGAGCAGTACTTC.